These 17 T cell receptor beta chains were all obtained from the same sample, sequenced in a study of T cell clones after liver transplantation. Sequencing was performed with immunoSEQ multiplex PCR; in TCRdb, only in-frame clones are kept and a portion is missing. Of tens of thousands of clones in the sample, approximately 87% are singletons; the top ten hold approximately 15%. Sample: CD8+ T cells from blood, taken 12 months after liver transplant. These receptors originate from a human patient who received a liver transplant. Some T cells may be provided by the graft donor.

This chain joins TRBV28 and TRBJ1-2; 10 nucleotides line up with TRBD1. CDR3 length equals 15 residues. Trimming removed 5 bases from V and 2 bases from J; junction bases left unmatched: 5. CDR1 and CDR2 from the germline V gene are MDHEN and SYDVKM. CDR3 sequence reads: CASSQPGQGNYGYTF. The CDR3 DNA reads as TGTGCCAGCAGTCAACCGGGACAGGGGAACTATGGCTACACCTTC.

The rearrangement joins TRBV7-7 to TRBJ2-6, with TRBD1 matching 9 bases. The CDR3 consists of 17 residues. Germline V gene lookup returns CDR1 SSHAT and CDR2 FNYEAQ (reference sequence). J lost 2 bases, V lost 3 bases, and 5 bases had no gene match. The CDR3 sequence: CASSLGQGQAGANVLTF. DNA of the CDR3: TGTGCCAGCAGCTTGGGACAGGGCCAGGCTGGGGCCAACGTCCTGACTTTC.

This clone was recorded once. This rearrangement joins TRBV27 to TRBJ1-1; a possible D gene is TRBD1 (6 bases). This CDR3 spans 14 amino acids. Trimming shortened V by 2 bases and J by 4 bases, and 11 bases separated the two germline ends. Germline loops: CDR1 MNHEY, CDR2 SMNVEV (reference sequence). CDR3 sequence: CASSLGGRLTEAFF. The CDR3 nucleotides are TGTGCCAGCAGTTTAGGGGGCAGACTCACTGAAGCTTTCTTT.

The chain uses TRBV4-1 and TRBJ2-7; maybe TRBD2 (6 bases). The CDR3 consists of 16 residues. The V gene lost 1 base and the J gene lost 3 bases, with 16 bases spanning the gap. Looked up from germline, CDR1 is MGHRA and CDR2 is YSYEKL. The CDR3 sequence is CASSQVLATTYYEQYF. The CDR3 bases are TGCGCCAGCAGCCAAGTCCTAGCGACCACTTACTACGAGCAGTACTTC.

The chain uses TRBV6-5 and TRBJ1-2; D gene unclear. CDR1 is MNHEY and CDR2 is SVGAGI in the germline V gene. This CDR3 region has 15 residues. V dropped 0 bases and J dropped 0 bases, with 8 bases sitting between them. CDR3 residues: CASSYSTEANYGYTF. The CDR3 DNA reads TGTGCCAGCAGTTACTCCACGGAAGCTAACTATGGCTACACCTTC.

The chain links TRBV30 to TRBJ2-2; D call uncertain. Deletions cut 8 bases from V and 0 bases from J, with 13 bases between. The CDR3 runs to 14 residues. Germline V gives CDR1 GTSNPN, CDR2 SVGIG (reference sequence). As DNA, the CDR3 is TGTGCCCTGAATCAGGCAACGAACACCGGGGAGCTGTTTTTT. Translated: CALNQATNTGELFF.

The chain links TRBV27 to TRBJ2-7; D possibly corresponds to TRBD1 (6 bases). Germline V gene sequence: CDR1 MNHEY, CDR2 SMNVEV (reference sequence). CDR3 length equals 16 residues. V was shortened by 4 bases and J by 1 base, with 17 bases between the two germline ends. As DNA, the CDR3 is TGTGCCAGCAGTTGGGGCGGGCAGGGGATTTCCTACGAGCAGTACTTC. Its translation: CASSWGGQGISYEQYF.

The sample holds many counts of this clone. The chain recombines TRBV9 with TRBJ2-1, with unresolved D. Germline V gives CDR1 SGDLS, CDR2 YYNGEE. The length of the CDR3 is 16 residues. The germline V and J ends were trimmed by 2 bases and 5 bases, with 17 bases remaining between them. The CDR3 DNA reads TGTGCCAGCAGCGTTACGACATCGACGAGAAACAATGAGCAGTTCTTC. This gives the protein CASSVTTSTRNNEQFF. The full variable domain, rest sourced from reference TRBV9 and TRBJ2-1, is DSGVTQTPKHLITATGQRVTLRCSPRSGDLSVYWYQQSLDQGLQFLIQYYNGEERAKGNILERFSAQQFPDLHSELNLSSLELGDSALYFCASSVTTSTRNNEQFFGPGTRLTVL.

J is TRBJ1-2 and V is TRBV20-1; D is unclear. The V gene's germline CDR1 is DFQATT and CDR2 SNEGSKA (reference sequence). V dropped 5 bases and J dropped 6 bases, with 7 bases sitting between them. The CDR3 has 10 amino acids. CDR3 DNA: TGCAGTGCTTTCCCCAATGGCTACACCTTC. Amino acids: CSAFPNGYTF.

In its sample, this clone was seen once. The DNA for the CDR3 is TGTGCCAGTACTACAACCGGGACTCAAAGGGAGACCCAGTACTTC. Translating it yields CASTTTGTQRETQYF. V is TRBV19 and J is TRBJ2-5; TRBD2 might be the D (6 bases). The CDR3 runs 15 residues. Germline V gives CDR1 LNHDA, CDR2 SQIVND (reference sequence). V gave up 7 bases and J gave up 5 bases, with 20 bases separating them.

The chain carries TRBV27 and TRBJ2-1, with 8 bases aligning to TRBD1. J was trimmed by 2 bases and V by 5 bases; bases with no gene match: 8. The CDR3 contains 16 residues. Looked up from germline, CDR1 is MNHEY and CDR2 is SMNVEV (reference sequence). The CDR3, as DNA: TGTGCCAGCAGTCCCTCGACAGGGGAAACCTACAATGAGCAGTTCTTC. It yields the protein CASSPSTGETYNEQFF.

This clone was counted between two and nine times. The V gene is TRBV5-4, the J gene TRBJ1-1, with 7 bases aligning to TRBD1. V trimming: 1 base; J trimming: 1 base; junction bases outside the gene matches: 1. The germline CDR1 and CDR2 sequences are SGHNT and YYREEE (reference sequence). The CDR3 is made up of 14 amino acids. DNA for the CDR3: TGTGCCAGCAGCTTGTGGACAGGGAACACTGAAGCTTTCTTT. Translating gives CASSLWTGNTEAFF.

The chain recombines TRBV28 with TRBJ2-1; D gene ambiguous. CDR3 length: 14 residues. Trimming left V 2 bases short and J 0 bases short, with 5 bases between. The germline V gene has CDR1 MDHEN and CDR2 SYDVKM. DNA of the CDR3: TGTGCCAGCAGTTTAACCAGCTCCTACAATGAGCAGTTCTTC. Its translation is CASSLTSSYNEQFF.

The CDR3 here is CASSLEPALGSGSFYEQYF. The CDR3 coding sequence is TGTGCCAGCAGCTTGGAACCAGCCCTCGGGAGCGGGAGTTTCTACGAGCAGTACTTC. The V call is TRBV5-4, the J call TRBJ2-7; the match to TRBD2 covers 8 bases. CDR1 is SGHNT and CDR2 is YYREEE in the germline V gene (reference sequence). J gave up 3 bases and V 0 bases, and 17 bases lay outside the gene matches. This CDR3 is built from 19 residues.

The chain recombines TRBV28 with TRBJ1-5; D call uncertain. V gave up 5 bases and J gave up 2 bases, with 10 bases separating them. The germline V gene has CDR1 MDHEN and CDR2 SYDVKM. The CDR3 consists of 14 residues. CDR3 in amino acids: CASSLNRGNQPQHF. The DNA of the CDR3 is TGTGCCAGCAGTCTTAATCGGGGCAATCAGCCCCAGCATTTT.

The chain has TRBV15 and TRBJ2-1; 11 nucleotides agree with TRBD2. The CDR3 loop spans 16 amino acids. The trim removed 3 bases at V and 7 bases at J, leaving 8 bases unmatched. Germline CDR1 is LNHNV and CDR2 is YYDKDF (reference sequence). The CDR3 region has the DNA TGTGCCACCAGCAGTACCGGGACTAGCGGAGGGAATGAGCAGTTCTTC. Protein sequence: CATSSTGTSGGNEQFF. The full variable domain, in which reference TRBV15 and TRBJ2-1 provide the parts outside the CDR3, is DAMVIQNPRYQVTQFGKPVTLSCSQTLNHNVMYWYQQKSSQAPKLLFHYYDKDFNNEADTPDNFQSRRPNTSFCFLDIRSPGLGDTAMYLCATSSTGTSGGNEQFFGPGTRLTVL.

This clone was counted once. The chain's CDR3 is CASSLAAGSYEQYF. The DNA of the CDR3 is TGCGCCAGCAGCCTAGCCGCGGGTTCCTACGAGCAGTACTTC. The chain links TRBV4-1 to TRBJ2-7, with TRBD2 as a possible D gene (5 bases). Germline values: CDR1 MGHRA, CDR2 YSYEKL. Trimming took off 4 bases at V and 1 base at J, with 11 bases between the two ends. This CDR3 contains 14 residues.